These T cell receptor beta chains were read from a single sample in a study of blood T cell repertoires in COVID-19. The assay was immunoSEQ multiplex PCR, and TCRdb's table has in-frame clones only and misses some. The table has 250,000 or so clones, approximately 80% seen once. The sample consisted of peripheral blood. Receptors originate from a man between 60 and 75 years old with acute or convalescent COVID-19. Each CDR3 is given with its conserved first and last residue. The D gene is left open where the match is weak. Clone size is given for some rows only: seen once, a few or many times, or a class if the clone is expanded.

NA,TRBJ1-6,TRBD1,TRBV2,TGTGCCAGCAGATCGCATACGACAGGGGTAGAAGGTTCACCCCTCCACTTT,CASRSHTTGVEGSPLHF
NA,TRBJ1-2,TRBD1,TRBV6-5,TGTGCCAGCAGGCGTAGAGGACAGGGAAACTATGGCTACACCTTC,CASRRRGQGNYGYTF
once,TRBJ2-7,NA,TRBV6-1,TGTGCCAGCAGTGAACAGGGGATGGGAGAGCAGTACTTC,CASSEQGMGEQYF
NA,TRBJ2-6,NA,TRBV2,TGTGCCAGCAGCCGGACAGACGGGGCCAACGTCCTGACTTTC,CASSRTDGANVLTF
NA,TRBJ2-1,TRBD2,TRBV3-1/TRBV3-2,TGTGCCAGCAGCCTCCTTCCCGGCACTAGCGGGAGTAACAATGAGCAGTTCTTC,CASSLLPGTSGSNNEQFF
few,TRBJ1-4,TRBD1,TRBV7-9,TGTGCCAGCAGCTCGGACAGGGGCTATGAAAAACTGTTTTTT,CASSSDRGYEKLFF
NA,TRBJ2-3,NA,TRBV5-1,TGCGCCAGCGTTGGACAACTTAGCACAGATACGCAGTATTTT,CASVGQLSTDTQYF
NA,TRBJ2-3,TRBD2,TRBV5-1,TGCGCCAGCAGCCCGGGGACTAGCGGGGCGCGCACAGATACGCAGTATTTT,CASSPGTSGARTDTQYF
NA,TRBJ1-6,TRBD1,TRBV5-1,TGCGCCAGCAGCCACCGGGACAGGGCCCAGGATTATAATTCACCCCTCCACTTT,CASSHRDRAQDYNSPLHF
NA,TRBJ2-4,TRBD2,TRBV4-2,TGTGCCAGCAGCCCACTCAGAGTAGCGGGAGGGGTTGTGGCCAAAAACATTCAGTACTTC,CASSPLRVAGGVVAKNIQYF
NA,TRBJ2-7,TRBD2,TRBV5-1,TGCGCCAGCAGCTTATCCTCGACTAGCGGCTCCTACGAGCAGTACTTC,CASSLSSTSGSYEQYF
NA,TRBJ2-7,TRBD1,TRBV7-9,TGTGCCAGCAGCCCGCCACAGGGGACCAATTCCTACGAGCAGTACTTC,CASSPPQGTNSYEQYF
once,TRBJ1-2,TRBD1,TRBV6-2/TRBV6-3,TGTGCCAGCAGCGCCGGACAGGGGGCGCTGGGTCGAGGCTACACCTTC,CASSAGQGALGRGYTF
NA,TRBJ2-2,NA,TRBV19,TGTGCCAGTTCCAGGGCACCCAACACCGGGGAGCTGTTTTTT,CASSRAPNTGELFF
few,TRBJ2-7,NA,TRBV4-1,TGCGCCAGCAGCCAAGGGTTTCCAGGGGCCTACGAGCAGTACTTC,CASSQGFPGAYEQYF
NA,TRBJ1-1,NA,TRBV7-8,TGTGCCAGCAGCTCCCGCTTAAACAGACGGAACACTGAAGCTTTCTTT,CASSSRLNRRNTEAFF
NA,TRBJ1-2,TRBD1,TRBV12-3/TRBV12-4,TGTGCCAGCAGCCCCGGGACAGGGGTTGGCTACACCTTC,CASSPGTGVGYTF
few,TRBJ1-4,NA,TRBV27,TGTGCCAGCACCAAGGGTCCGAGGGGGGAAAAACTGTTTTTT,CASTKGPRGEKLFF
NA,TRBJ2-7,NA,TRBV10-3,TGTGCCATCAGGGGAGAAGTCTCCTACGAGCAGTACTTC,CAIRGEVSYEQYF
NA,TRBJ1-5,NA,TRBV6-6,TGTGCCACAGGGCGGCCCCAGCATTTT,CATGRPQHF
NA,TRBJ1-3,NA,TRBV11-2,TGTGCCAGCAGCTTACGTGGAAACACCATATATTTT,CASSLRGNTIYF
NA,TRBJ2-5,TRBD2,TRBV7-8,TGTGCCAGCAGCCACTTTAGTGGGGCTAGCGGGAAGGAGACCCAGTACTTC,CASSHFSGASGKETQYF
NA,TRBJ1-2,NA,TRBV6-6,TGTGCCAGCAGTCAACAGGGAGACTATGGCTACACCTTC,CASSQQGDYGYTF
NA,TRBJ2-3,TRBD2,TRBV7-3,TGTGCCAGCAGCCCGGGGGGGGCCGGCACAGATACGCAGTATTTT,CASSPGGAGTDTQYF
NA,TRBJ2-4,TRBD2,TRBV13,TGTGCCAGCAGCCGAGGACTAGCGGAAAACATTCAGTACTTC,CASSRGLAENIQYF
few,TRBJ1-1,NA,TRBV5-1,TGCGCCAGCAGCTTGGAAGGGGCCTGGACTGAAGCTTTCTTT,CASSLEGAWTEAFF
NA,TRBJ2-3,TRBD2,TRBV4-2,TGTGCCAGCAGCCAGACTAGCGGGAGTTCAGATACGCAGTATTTT,CASSQTSGSSDTQYF
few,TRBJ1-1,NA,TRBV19,TGTGCCAGTAGTATTGGCGGGGGGCGCGACACTGAAGCTTTCTTT,CASSIGGGRDTEAFF
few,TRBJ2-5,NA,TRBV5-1,TGCGCCAGCAGCGTTCAGGTACTTCAAGAGACCCAGTACTTC,CASSVQVLQETQYF
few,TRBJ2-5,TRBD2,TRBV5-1,TGCGCCAGCCGGGAGGATATGGAGACCCAGTACTTC,CASREDMETQYF
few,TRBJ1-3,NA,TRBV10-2,TGCGCCAGCAGTGAGGAGAACAGGGCTGGAAACACCATATATTTT,CASSEENRAGNTIYF
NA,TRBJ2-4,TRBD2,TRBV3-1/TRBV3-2,TGTGCCAGCAGCCAAGTTCTAGCGGGAGGGGGGGACATTCAGTACTTC,CASSQVLAGGGDIQYF
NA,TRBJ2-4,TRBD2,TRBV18,TGTGCCAGCTCACCATTAGCGGGAGCAACATTAGCCAAAAACATTCAGTACTTC,CASSPLAGATLAKNIQYF
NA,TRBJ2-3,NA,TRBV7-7,TGTGCTAGCAGCCATGGGCCTCGGGGAAACCCCACAGATACGCAGTATTTT,CASSHGPRGNPTDTQYF
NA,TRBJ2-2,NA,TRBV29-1,TGCAGCGCTGGTAAACAGGGAGGGACCGGGGAGCTGTTTTTT,CSAGKQGGTGELFF
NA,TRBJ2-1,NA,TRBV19,TGTGCCAGTAATCCAAGAAGTAGGCAGGGCCGCAATGAGCAGTTCTTC,CASNPRSRQGRNEQFF
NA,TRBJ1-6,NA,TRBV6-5,TGTGCCAGCAGACGGGACAAATCTAATTCACCCCTCCACTTT,CASRRDKSNSPLHF
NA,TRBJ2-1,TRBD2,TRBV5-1,TGCGCCAGCAGCTCGATCTCAACTAGCGGGGCTTACAATGAGCAGTTCTTC,CASSSISTSGAYNEQFF
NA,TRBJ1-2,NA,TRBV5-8,TGTGCCAGCAGCTTGGGACAGAGGTCTAACTATGGCTACACCTTC,CASSLGQRSNYGYTF